What follows are 9 T cell receptor beta chains derived from one specimen sequenced in a study of technical replicates of blood from several donors. TCRdb keeps only in-frame clones here, not all; method: immunoSEQ multiplex PCR. The sample shows nearly 95,000 clones, about 96% of them seen only once. Sequenced material: T cells isolated from PBMCs. Receptors originate from a human donor in good health.

The V call is TRBV27, the J call TRBJ2-1; 7 bases are shared with TRBD2. V was pared by 2 bases and J by 7 bases, with 5 bases of the junction left unmatched. This CDR3 is 14 amino acids long. Germline CDR1 reads MNHEY; CDR2 reads SMNVEV (reference sequence). CDR3 in amino acids: CASSLGLAVNEQFF. The CDR3 DNA sequence: TGTGCCAGCAGTTTAGGGCTAGCGGTTAATGAGCAGTTCTTC.

V and J are TRBV2 and TRBJ1-6, with 7 bases aligning to TRBD1. In germline, CDR1 is SNHLY, CDR2 FYNNEI. CDR3 size: 15 residues. With V trimmed by 8 bases and J by 7 bases, 11 bases remained unmatched. The CDR3 here is CASVGDREYNSPLHF. CDR3 nucleotide sequence: TGTGCCAGCGTGGGTGACAGGGAATACAATTCACCCCTCCACTTT.

The chain uses TRBV6-6 and TRBJ1-1; D is unresolved. This CDR3 has 13 amino acids. In germline, CDR1 is MNHNY, CDR2 SVGAGI (reference sequence). The V end lost 6 bases, the J end lost 4 bases, and 12 bases lay between the germline ends. The CDR3 spells CASRVGGPTEAFF. CDR3 in DNA: TGTGCCAGCAGGGTTGGAGGTCCCACTGAAGCTTTCTTT.

The genes are TRBV27 and TRBJ2-7; possibly TRBD1 for D (5 bases). Trimming stripped 2 bases from V and 0 bases from J, with 8 bases between. Germline CDR1 and CDR2: MNHEY and SMNVEV (reference sequence). The CDR3 sequence is 14 residues long. CDR3 nucleotides: TGTGCCAGCAGTTTACAGGACACCTCCTACGAGCAGTACTTC. Translating gives CASSLQDTSYEQYF.

V usage is TRBV7-9 and J usage is TRBJ2-2; a weak D match, TRBD1 (7 bases). Germline CDR1 is SEHNR and CDR2 is FQNEAQ (reference sequence). This CDR3 comprises 17 residues. Trimming stripped 1 base from V and 4 bases from J, with 16 bases between. CDR3 loop: CASSLGQGRGGTGELFF. The CDR3 region has the DNA TGTGCCAGCAGCTTAGGACAGGGTCGGGGAGGCACCGGGGAGCTGTTTTTT.

This clone was detected once. The chain is built from TRBV13 and TRBJ2-2; no reliable D call. The length of the CDR3 is 14 residues. With 1 base removed from V and 2 bases from J, the gap between germline ends came to 5 bases. Germline loops: CDR1 PRHDT, CDR2 FYEKMQ (reference sequence). The CDR3 reads CASSLVANTGELFF. The CDR3 coding sequence is TGTGCCAGCAGCTTAGTAGCTAACACCGGGGAGCTGTTTTTT.

The chain is built from TRBV20-1 and TRBJ2-3; D gene unclear. The germline gives CDR1 DFQATT, CDR2 SNEGSKA (reference sequence). The length of the CDR3 is 11 residues. The CDR3 DNA is TGCAGCGTAAAGAGCTCGGATACGCAGTATTTT. Its translation is CSVKSSDTQYF.

This clone showed up just once. At one end the junction does not follow the germline gene, possibly because of a read error. The J gene is TRBJ2-7, the V gene TRBV2, with TRBD2 as a possible D gene (5 bases). This CDR3 has 14 amino acids. Germline V gene data show CDR1 as SNHLY and CDR2 as FYNNEI. The CDR3, as DNA: TGTGCCAGCAGAGAAGGCGGGTTAAACTACGAGCAGTACTTC. Protein product: CASREGGLNYEQYF.

As DNA, the CDR3 is TGTGCCAGCAGCTTTACGGGAGGGATTGTGGAGCAGTACTTC. It specifies CASSFTGGIVEQYF. The chain combines TRBV7-2 with TRBJ2-7, with 8 bases fitting TRBD2. CDR1 and CDR2 (germline): SGHTA, FQGNSA. The CDR3 runs 14 residues. V lost 3 bases to trimming and J lost 7 bases; unmatched junction nucleotides: 8.